Presented here are 8 T cell receptor beta chains from one specimen sequenced in a study of shared clonotypes between healthy human individuals. Repertoires were generated with immunoSEQ multiplex PCR, while TCRdb's copy carries only in-frame clones and drops some. The table includes millions of clones, around nine tenths detected once. The specimen sequenced was naive CD4+ T cells sorted from blood. Documented subset: CD45RA+ positively selected. Receptors originate from a man in his late teens or twenties in good health.

The chain uses TRBV12-1 and TRBJ2-7; TRBD2 reflects the table's D call only, with no check against the DNA. TRBV12-1 is a pseudogene locus. The CDR3 consists of 15 residues. The CDR3 loop is CASSSHMESRGEQYF. In DNA, the CDR3 is TGTGCCAGCAGCTCCCACATGGAGAGTCGAGGCGAGCAGTACTTC.

This clone was seen once. J is TRBJ1-3 and V is TRBV7-2; tentative D call: TRBD1 (6 bases). Germline values: CDR1 SGHTA, CDR2 FQGNSA. Trimming stripped 5 bases from V and 7 bases from J, with 18 bases between. This CDR3 is built from 15 residues. Written as DNA, the CDR3 is TGTGCCAGCAGCGTAACCGGAGGGGGAAGGAACACCATATATTTT. This sequence encodes CASSVTGGGRNTIYF.

J is TRBJ1-1 and V is TRBV6-1; D is unresolved. CDR1 is MNHNS, CDR2 SASEGT, per germline. There are 14 residues in the CDR3. Trimming shortened V by 5 bases and J by 1 base, and 11 bases separated the two germline ends. The CDR3 reads CASSFRAANTEAFF. The CDR3 region has the DNA TGTGCCAGCAGTTTTAGGGCGGCGAACACTGAAGCTTTCTTT.

The chain employs TRBV5-4 and TRBJ2-7; D may be TRBD1 or TRBD2 (6 bases each). V gave up 4 bases and J gave up 1 base, with 18 bases separating them. CDR1 is SGHNT and CDR2 is YYREEE in the germline V gene (reference sequence). The CDR3 consists of 16 residues. Here the CDR3 DNA reads TGTGCCAGCAGCCGACCACCCGGGGGACAATCCTACGAGCAGTACTTC. Protein sequence: CASSRPPGGQSYEQYF.

This chain connects TRBV5-4 to TRBJ2-5; TRBD1 might be the D (5 bases). Trimming took off 1 base at V and 5 bases at J, with 21 bases between the two ends. From germline, CDR1 is SGHNT and CDR2 YYREEE (reference sequence). This CDR3 region has 17 residues. The CDR3 sequence is CASSLKSPGAVRETQYF. DNA for the CDR3: TGTGCCAGCAGCTTGAAGAGTCCTGGGGCAGTCCGGGAGACCCAGTACTTC.

V gene TRBV18 combines with J gene TRBJ1-6; a possible D gene is TRBD1 (5 bases). The CDR3 has 15 amino acids. Germline CDR1 reads KGHSH; CDR2 reads LQKENI. The V gene lost 6 bases and the J gene lost 8 bases, with 17 bases spanning the gap. Here the CDR3 DNA reads TGTGCCAGCTCCGAGGGGATAGGGTCACATTCACCCCTCCACTTT. Protein product: CASSEGIGSHSPLHF.

CDR3 nucleotides: TGTGCCAGCTCACCAGGGGCGACAACTAATGAAAAACTGTTTTTT. Its translation: CASSPGATTNEKLFF. The chain uses TRBV18 and TRBJ1-4; possible D gene TRBD1, 5 bases. The CDR3 runs to 15 residues. V shed 2 bases and J shed 0 bases, with 7 bases lying between them. CDR1 and CDR2 (germline): KGHSH, LQKENI.

The V gene is TRBV7-9, the J gene TRBJ1-3; tentatively, D is TRBD1 (5 bases). The CDR3 spans 15 residues. V lost 5 bases and J lost 3, with 14 bases in between. In germline, CDR1 is SEHNR, CDR2 FQNEAQ (reference sequence). The CDR3 spells CASSGTFRFGNTIYF. Written as DNA, the CDR3 is TGTGCCAGCAGCGGGACCTTTAGGTTTGGAAACACCATATATTTT.